A selection of T cell receptor beta chains follows, all from one sample in a study of tumor-infiltrating lymphocytes in oesophageal squamous cell carcinoma. TCRdb redid the calling of the PCR reads with MiXCR, one entry per CDR3 protein. The sample lists about 12,000 distinct CDR3 sequences, approximately 50% seen once, with 30% to 40% in the top ten. The sample taken for sequencing was esophageal tumor tissue. These receptors all come from a female donor with esophageal squamous cell carcinoma. CDR3s include the opening cysteine and the closing phenylalanine or tryptophan. Each record gives: CDR3 length, V gene, J gene, clone size, D gene, CDR3 protein, CDR3 DNA. The D gene is left open where the match is weak. Clone size appears in some rows only: once, few, many, or a class for an expanded clone.

14	TRBV12-3/TRBV12-4	TRBJ2-5	-	TRBD2	CASGTGTSLETQYF	TGTGCCAGCGGGACCGGGACTAGCCTAGAGACCCAGTACTTC
14	TRBV12-3/TRBV12-4	TRBJ1-1	-	-	CASSLAQVNTEAFF	TGTGCCAGCAGTTTAGCGCAGGTGAACACTGAAGCTTTCTTT
16	TRBV7-6	TRBJ2-1	few	TRBD2	CASSPSGGRLVDEQFF	TGTGCCAGCAGCCCCTCCGGCGGGAGGTTGGTGGATGAGCAGTTCTTC
15	TRBV7-6	TRBJ2-5	-	TRBD2	CASSLRLAEQETQYF	TGTGCTAGCAGCCTCCGACTAGCGGAACAAGAGACCCAGTACTTC
15	TRBV11-1	TRBJ1-1	-	TRBD1	CDSSLMGQGASEAFF	TGTGACAGCAGCTTAATGGGACAGGGGGCCAGTGAAGCTTTCTTT
16	TRBV6-2/TRBV6-3	TRBJ2-2	-	-	CASSSKDRAGTGELFF	TGTGCCAGCAGTTCCAAAGACAGGGCGGGGACCGGGGAGCTGTTTTTT
13	TRBV28	TRBJ1-5	-	-	CASSPQGSQPQHF	TGTGCCAGCAGTCCCCAGGGAAGTCAGCCCCAGCATTTT
15	TRBV7-3	TRBJ2-7	-	-	CASSLNPGPYNEQYF	TGTGCCAGCAGCTTAAACCCCGGACCATACAATGAGCAGTACTTC
13	TRBV4-2	TRBJ2-7	few	-	CASSGFRGREQYF	TGTGCCAGCAGTGGCTTCCGAGGGAGGGAGCAGTACTTC
13	TRBV7-9	TRBJ1-2	medium-sized	-	CASSSRDDYGYTF	TGTGCCAGCAGCTCCAGGGACGACTATGGCTACACCTTC
16	TRBV6-1	TRBJ1-1	-	TRBD1	CASSSGTGSLYNEQFF	TGTGCCAGCAGCTCCGGGACAGGGTCCCTCTACAATGAGCAGTTCTTT
15	TRBV2	TRBJ2-5	-	TRBD2	CASRERDESYNEQYF	TGTGCCAGCAGGGAGCGGGATGAATCCTACAATGAGCAGTACTTC
17	TRBV7-5	TRBJ1-2	-	-	CISVPEPPTPRDYGYTF	-
12	TRBV25-1	TRBJ1-2	few	-	CASSEFGYGYTF	TGTGCCAGCAGTGAATTTGGCTATGGCTACACCTTC
14	TRBV7-8	TRBJ2-7	-	-	CASSLNRRVTEQYF	TGTGCCAGCAGCCTAAACAGGAGGGTGACCGAGCAGTACTTC
17	TRBV19	TRBJ2-3	many	TRBD2	CASNRGPSGSVADTQYF	TGTGCCAGTAACAGAGGGCCTAGCGGGAGTGTTGCAGATACGCAGTATTTT
14	TRBV7-9	TRBJ2-2	medium-sized	-	CASRDPGYTGELFF	TGTGCCAGCAGGGATCCAGGGTACACCGGGGAGCTGTTTTTT
15	TRBV11-3	TRBJ2-7	-	TRBD1	CASSLTATGGGEQYF	TGTGCCAGCAGCTTAACCGCGACAGGGGGGGGCGAGCAGTACTTC
15	TRBV6-1	TRBJ2-1	-	TRBD1	CASSSGTGEYNEQFF	TGTGCCAGCAGCTCCGGGACAGGGGAATACAATGAGCAGTTCTTC
17	TRBV12-3/TRBV12-4	TRBJ2-3	-	TRBD2	CASRGLAGGYRTDTQYF	TGTGCCAGCAGAGGACTAGCGGGAGGGTATCGCACAGATACGCAGTATTTT
15	TRBV7-6	TRBJ1-1	-	-	CASSSHRDKMGEAFF	TGTGCCAGCAGCTCACACAGGGATAAGATGGGTGAAGCTTTCTTT
15	TRBV7-6	TRBJ2-1	few	TRBD2	CASSLLAGGPNEQFF	TGTGCCAGCAGCTTACTAGCGGGAGGGCCTAATGAGCAGTTCTTC
12	TRBV10-2	TRBJ1-1	-	-	CASSLLASLEYF	TGCGCCAGCAGCCTACTAGCGTCATTGGAGTACTTC
12	TRBV6-1	TRBJ2-5	large	-	CASRQGVETQYF	TGTGCCAGCAGACAGGGTGTGGAGACCCAGTACTTC
15	TRBV6-1	TRBJ1-1	few	-	CASIDLGTTNTEAFF	TGTGCCAGCATAGACTTAGGTACGACGAACACTGAAGCTTTCTTT
17	TRBV7-2	TRBJ2-4	medium-sized	-	CASSKFRRGLAKNIQYF	TGTGCCAGCAGCAAGTTTAGGCGGGGGCTCGCCAAAAACATTCAGTACTTC
10	TRBV7-2	TRBJ2-1	large	-	CASGPRSGFF	TGTGCCAGCGGACCGAGAAGCGGGTTCTTC
13	TRBV5-1	TRBJ2-1	many	-	CASSPAVYNEQFF	TGCGCCAGCAGCCCCGCGGTTTACAATGAGCAGTTCTTC
14	TRBV28	TRBJ2-5	-	TRBD2	CASSRPSGQETQYF	TGTGCCAGCTCACGGCCTAGCGGACAAGAGACCCAGTACTTC
14	TRBV7-2	TRBJ2-5	-	-	CASSLGTVQETQYF	TGTGCCAGCAGCTTAGGGACAGTCCAAGAGACCCAGTACTTC
14	TRBV7-6	TRBJ2-5	-	TRBD2	CASSRAGNQETQYF	TGTGCTAGCAGTCGAGCGGGGAACCAAGAGACCCAGTACTTC
15	TRBV10-2	TRBJ2-3	-	TRBD2	CASSARGGSTDTQYF	TGCGCCAGCAGTGCACGCGGGGGGAGCACAGATACGCAGTATTTT
12	TRBV6-1	TRBJ2-3	many	-	CASSEATDTQYF	TGTGCCAGCAGTGAAGCCACAGATACGCAGTATTTT
17	TRBV7-9	TRBJ2-2	-	-	CASSSPTSKSFSGELFF	TGTGCCAGCAGCTCCCCTACTAGCAAGTCCTTCTCCGGGGAGCTGTTTTTT
13	TRBV6-1	TRBJ2-7	-	-	CASTQTTTYEQYF	TGTGCCAGCACCCAGACAACCACCTACGAGCAGTACTTC
16	TRBV6-5	TRBJ2-7	-	TRBD2	CASSYRLTSGVYEQYF	TGTGCCAGCAGTTACAGGTTGACTAGCGGGGTCTACGAGCAGTACTTC
12	TRBV12-5	TRBJ1-1	-	-	CASGPMNTEAFF	TGTGCTAGTGGTCCCATGAACACTGAAGCTTTCTTT
17	TRBV7-2	TRBJ2-5	-	TRBD2	CASIHTRTSGGSGTQYF	TGTGCCAGCATTCACACTCGAACTAGCGGGGGATCTGGGACCCAGTACTTC
14	TRBV11-2	TRBJ2-5	-	TRBD1	CASTWDRTQETQYF	TGTGCCAGCACCTGGGACAGGACACAAGAGACCCAGTACTTC
15	TRBV6-2/TRBV6-3	TRBJ2-7	many	-	CASSYESRVGEEQYF	TGTGCCAGCAGTTACGAATCGCGGGTGGGTGAGGAGCAGTACTTC
14	TRBV11-2	TRBJ2-1	-	-	CASSLEGRGTSQFF	TGTGCCAGCAGCTTAGAAGGGCGGGGGACATCGCAGTTCTTC
13	TRBV7-2	TRBJ2-7	-	-	CASSFDDTYEQYF	TGTGCCAGCAGCTTCGACGACACCTACGAGCAGTACTTC
17	TRBV7-2	TRBJ2-6	-	-	CASSLVGRASGANVLTF	TGTGCTAGCAGCTTAGTAGGCAGGGCCTCTGGGGCCAACGTCCTGACTTTC
16	TRBV12-3/TRBV12-4	TRBJ2-3	-	TRBD2	CASRGTSGSVTDTQYF	TGTGCCAGCAGGGGGACTAGCGGGAGCGTCACAGATACGCAGTATTTT
16	TRBV5-1	TRBJ2-5	-	TRBD1	CASSLFGTGENSPLHF	TGCGCCAGCAGCTTGTTCGGGACAGGGGAGAATTCACCCCTCCACTTC
14	TRBV12-3/TRBV12-4	TRBJ2-1	once	-	CASIQEGGSNEQFF	TGTGCCAGCATCCAGGAGGGAGGATCGAATGAGCAGTTCTTC
14	TRBV7-3	TRBJ2-3	-	-	CASSLIAREGTQYF	TGTGCCAGCAGCTTAATTGCGCGGGAAGGTACGCAGTATTTT
12	TRBV12-3/TRBV12-4	TRBJ2-5	-	-	CASNWEGATQYF	TGTGCCAGCAACTGGGAGGGGGCAACCCAGTACTTC
16	TRBV7-3	TRBJ2-1	once	TRBD2	CASSLSASGGQGEQFF	TGTGCCAGCAGCTTAAGTGCTAGCGGGGGGCAGGGTGAGCAGTTCTTC
17	TRBV7-9	TRBJ2-1	-	TRBD2	CASSLARTREAYNEQFF	TGTGCCAGCAGCTTAGCGCGGACGCGGGAGGCCTACAATGAGCAGTTCTTC
15	TRBV29-1	TRBJ1-1	-	TRBD1	CSIWVFGQGDTEAFF	TGCAGCATTTGGGTCTTCGGACAGGGGGACACTGAAGCTTTCTTT
12	TRBV7-6	TRBJ1-2	few	-	CASSLAGYGYTF	TGTGCCAGCAGCTTAGCCGGCTATGGCTACACCTTC
17	TRBV27	TRBJ2-5	-	TRBD1	CASSLWTGYGSQETQYF	TGTGCCAGCAGTTTATGGACAGGGTACGGTTCACAAGAGACCCAGTACTTC
14	TRBV7-2	TRBJ2-7	many	-	CASSLMGGPYEQYF	TGTGCCAGCAGCTTAATGGGGGGACCCTACGAGCAGTACTTC
16	TRBV12-3/TRBV12-4	TRBJ2-1	-	-	CASTAGVGQGANEQFF	TGTGCCAGCACCGCGGGGGTGGGGCAGGGGGCTAATGAGCAGTTCTTC
15	TRBV7-9	TRBJ1-2	-	TRBD1	CASSLVKGAQYGYTF	TGTGCCAGCAGCTTAGTGAAGGGGGCGCAGTATGGCTACACCTTC
15	TRBV7-3	TRBJ2-1	-	-	CASSLSESSYNEQFF	TGTGCCAGCAGCTTAAGCGAGAGCTCCTACAATGAGCAGTTCTTC
13	TRBV7-8	TRBJ2-7	-	-	CASSLKRTYEQYF	TGTGCCAGCAGCTTGAAGAGAACCTACGAGCAGTACTTC
13	TRBV6-1	TRBJ1-1	many	-	CASSGTENTEAFF	TGTGCCAGCAGTGGGACGGAGAACACTGAAGCTTTCTTT